This entry lists 23 T cell receptor beta chains sequenced from one sample in a study of blood T cell repertoires in COVID-19. Produced via immunoSEQ multiplex PCR; TCRdb's table is partial and in-frame only. The sample comprises just over 300,000 clones, about 88% of which are singletons, and about 9.9% rests with the top ten. Sequencing was performed on PBMCs or T cells enriched from blood (not recorded which). These receptors were taken from a woman aged 35 to 49 who had recovered from COVID-19.

V usage is TRBV19 and J usage is TRBJ2-7; D unresolved. Germline lookup yields CDR1 LNHDA and CDR2 SQIVND (reference sequence). The CDR3 is 12 amino acids. V lost 10 bases and J lost 5, with 15 bases in between. CDR3 in amino acids: CAIPPILDEQYF. As DNA, the CDR3 is TGTGCCATTCCACCTATATTAGACGAGCAGTACTTC. The whole variable domain, filled in from reference TRBV19 and TRBJ2-7, reads DGGITQSPKYLFRKEGQNVTLSCEQNLNHDAMYWYRQDPGQGLRLIYYSQIVNDFQKGDIAEGYSVSREKKESFPLTVTSAQKNPTAFYLCAIPPILDEQYFGPGTRLTVT.

The chain employs TRBV28 and TRBJ1-2; the D gene is possibly TRBD1 (5 bases). The V end was cut by 0 bases, the J end by 7 bases, with 12 bases between. This CDR3 contains 14 residues. The germline V gene has CDR1 MDHEN and CDR2 SYDVKM. CDR3 coding DNA: TGTGCCAGCAGTTTATGGCGAGCGGGGGTTGGCTACACCTTC. It is translated as CASSLWRAGVGYTF.

This clone has more than one count but fewer than ten. This chain links TRBV6-2 or TRBV6-3 with TRBJ2-7; perhaps TRBD1 as D (6 bases). CDR3 length: 12 amino acids. V was pared by 5 bases and J by 2 bases, with 7 bases between. Germline CDR1 is MNHEY and CDR2 is SVGEGT. DNA for the CDR3: TGTGCCAGCAGTGGACAGCCCTACGAGCAGTACTTC. It encodes CASSGQPYEQYF.

The chain uses TRBV2 and TRBJ2-7; weak D call: TRBD2 (5 bases). CDR1 and CDR2 (germline): SNHLY, FYNNEI. Trimming removed 1 base at V and 4 bases at J, with 8 bases between. The CDR3 is 13 amino acids. The CDR3 region is CASSEVGKYEQYF. The CDR3 bases are TGTGCCAGCAGTGAAGTCGGGAAATACGAGCAGTACTTC.

In this sample, this clone turned up a few times. V and J are TRBV5-4 and TRBJ1-5; a weak D match, TRBD1 (5 bases). The germline V gene has CDR1 SGHNT and CDR2 YYREEE (reference sequence). This CDR3 comprises 14 residues. The ends were cut back, 5 bases at V and 7 bases at J, with 16 bases in the middle. The CDR3 is CASRLLGQGQPQHF. The CDR3 coding sequence is TGTGCCAGCAGACTCTTAGGCCAGGGACAGCCCCAGCATTTT.

The chain carries TRBV15 and TRBJ1-5, with TRBD1 as a possible D gene (5 bases). This CDR3 comprises 16 residues. Trimming took off 3 bases at V and 5 bases at J, with 17 bases between the two ends. Per the germline V gene, CDR1 is LNHNV and CDR2 is YYDKDF (reference sequence). This CDR3 is CATSSLKGPLDQPQHF. The CDR3 DNA is TGTGCCACCAGCAGCCTCAAGGGGCCCTTAGATCAGCCCCAGCATTTT.

This clone showed up just once. CDR3 residues: CASSPPGLAGFNEQFF. CDR3 bases: TGTGCCAGCAGCCCCCCCGGACTAGCGGGTTTCAATGAGCAGTTCTTC. V gene TRBV7-2 combines with J gene TRBJ2-1, with 11 bases fitting TRBD2. Germline V CDR1 and CDR2: SGHTA, FQGNSA. V shed 5 bases, J shed 6 bases, and the junction held 9 bases outside the gene matches. The length of the CDR3 is 16 residues.

The CDR3 DNA reads as TGTGCCGGTCCACAGGGCTACGAGCAGTACTTC. Translated: CAGPQGYEQYF. The chain joins TRBV3-1 (or the pseudogene TRBV3-2) to TRBJ2-7, with D possibly being TRBD1 (6 bases). Trimming shortened V by 11 bases and J by 3 bases, and 11 bases separated the two germline ends. Germline V gene data show CDR1 as LGHDT and CDR2 as YNNKEL (reference sequence). The CDR3 consists of 11 residues.

The chain is built from TRBV4-1 and TRBJ2-1; D is perhaps TRBD1 (6 bases). The CDR3 is 14 amino acids. The V gene lost 4 bases and the J gene lost 2 bases, with 9 bases spanning the gap. The germline CDR1 and CDR2 sequences are MGHRA and YSYEKL. The CDR3 region has the DNA TGCGCCAGCAGCCTCACAGGGCCCTACAATGAGCAGTTCTTC. As protein: CASSLTGPYNEQFF.

This clone has only a few counts. Other DNA sequences in this sample translate to the same CDR3. This rearrangement joins TRBV3-1 (or the pseudogene TRBV3-2) to TRBJ1-2; unclear D gene. The CDR3 has 14 residues. V lost 4 bases to trimming and J lost 1 base, with 10 bases between them. Germline V lookup: CDR1 LGHDT, CDR2 YNNKEL (reference sequence). The CDR3 loop reads CASSPQPGNYGYTF. The CDR3 DNA is TGTGCCAGCAGCCCCCAACCGGGTAACTATGGCTACACCTTC.

The chain uses TRBV28 and TRBJ2-2, with 12 nucleotides matching TRBD2. The CDR3 has 20 residues. Trimming cost V 4 bases and J 1 base; bases outside gene matches: 13. The germline CDR1 and CDR2 sequences are MDHEN and SYDVKM. The CDR3 here is CASSSYPGRTSGKNTGELFF. The CDR3 region has the DNA TGTGCCAGCAGTTCTTATCCCGGCCGGACTAGCGGGAAGAACACCGGGGAGCTGTTTTTT.

The chain uses TRBV18 and TRBJ1-1, with D uncertain. Trimming removed 1 base at V and 3 bases at J, with 6 bases between. The CDR3 totals 13 residues. The germline gives CDR1 KGHSH, CDR2 LQKENI. CDR3 loop: CASSPLLDTEAFF. The CDR3 DNA reads TGTGCCAGCTCACCACTTTTAGACACTGAAGCTTTCTTT. Drawing the rest from reference TRBV18 and TRBJ1-1, the complete variable domain is NAGVMQNPRHLVRRRGQEARLRCSPMKGHSHVYWYRQLPEEGLKFMVYLQKENIIDESGMPKERFSAEFPKEGPSILRIQQVVRGDSAAYFCASSPLLDTEAFFGQGTRLTVV.

The sample holds one count of this clone. The chain recombines TRBV19 with TRBJ2-5; 7 bases map to TRBD1. J gave up 4 bases and V 6 bases, and 8 bases lay outside the gene matches. This CDR3 contains 14 residues. Germline lookup yields CDR1 LNHDA and CDR2 SQIVND (reference sequence). The chain's CDR3 is CASRTDRDRETQYF. The CDR3 DNA is TGTGCCAGTAGGACTGACAGGGACCGAGAGACCCAGTACTTC.

The chain has TRBV19 and TRBJ1-6; D is possibly TRBD1 (5 bases). Germline V gene data show CDR1 as LNHDA and CDR2 as SQIVND (reference sequence). The CDR3 consists of 17 residues. The V end was cut by 5 bases, the J end by 10 bases, with 24 bases between. The CDR3, as DNA: TGTGCCAGTAGTTCTGGGGCGGCGAGGTGGGCTGGCTCACCCCTCCACTTT. This gives the protein CASSSGAARWAGSPLHF.

V and J are TRBV19 and TRBJ1-1; TRBD1 aligns across 7 bases. Germline V gene lookup returns CDR1 LNHDA and CDR2 SQIVND (reference sequence). J lost 0 bases, V lost 3 bases, and 16 bases had no gene match. The CDR3 spans 19 residues. The CDR3 DNA reads TGTGCCAGTAGTATTGACTATGGACAGGTAAGAGGAGTGAACACTGAAGCTTTCTTT. This sequence encodes CASSIDYGQVRGVNTEAFF.

The chain employs TRBV24-1 and TRBJ2-3; 15 bases map to TRBD2. J gave up 0 bases and V 0 bases, and 9 bases lay outside the gene matches. This CDR3 region has 21 residues. CDR1 is KGHDR, CDR2 SFDVKD, per germline. CDR3 amino acids: CATSDLPPGLAGGPSTDTQYF. The CDR3 DNA sequence: TGTGCCACCAGTGATTTGCCCCCCGGACTAGCGGGGGGGCCGAGCACAGATACGCAGTATTTT.

This chain connects TRBV11-3 to TRBJ2-7; D remains unclear. This CDR3 comprises 11 residues. V was trimmed by 7 bases and J by 4 bases, leaving 8 bases between them. The V gene's germline CDR1 is SGHNT and CDR2 YENEEA. The CDR3 DNA is TGTGCCAGCACCTCCAGTTACGAGCAGTACTTC. Encoded protein: CASTSSYEQYF.

J is TRBJ2-2 and V is TRBV4-3; 14 bases are a match to TRBD2. The V segment lost 2 bases and the J segment 5 bases; nucleotides outside the gene matches: 7. Germline CDR1 LGHNA, CDR2 YSLEER. This CDR3 is built from 18 residues. The CDR3 DNA follows: TGCGCCAGCAGCCAACGACTAGCGGGAGGGCCGTGGACCGGGGAGCTGTTTTTT. Translated: CASSQRLAGGPWTGELFF.

CDR3 sequence reads: CASSKQLDQPQHF. DNA for the CDR3: TGTGCCAGTAGTAAACAGCTCGATCAGCCCCAGCATTTT. The chain links TRBV19 to TRBJ1-5, with no clear D. The CDR3 is 13 amino acids. V lost 4 bases to trimming and J lost 5 bases, with 9 bases between them. In germline, CDR1 is LNHDA, CDR2 SQIVND (reference sequence).

The V call is TRBV24-1, the J call TRBJ2-5, with TRBD2 identical over 8 bases. This CDR3 has 13 residues. V shed 7 bases and J 3 bases; nucleotides not matched to a gene: 3. Germline values: CDR1 KGHDR, CDR2 SFDVKD. The CDR3: CATRTAGEETQYF. CDR3 nucleotide sequence: TGTGCCACCAGAACAGCGGGGGAAGAGACCCAGTACTTC.

The chain joins TRBV19 to TRBJ2-2; D may be TRBD1 (7 bases). Germline V gives CDR1 LNHDA, CDR2 SQIVND (reference sequence). The CDR3 extends over 14 amino acids. Trimming took off 7 bases at V and 7 bases at J, with 16 bases between the two ends. The CDR3 DNA sequence: TGTGCCAGTACTCCAGGGGGGAGAGGCGGGGAGCTGTTTTTT. Translating gives CASTPGGRGGELFF.

This chain links TRBV3-1 (or the pseudogene TRBV3-2) with TRBJ2-4; 10 nucleotides match TRBD2. Trimming removed 5 bases from V and 6 bases from J; junction bases left unmatched: 1. The CDR3 is 13 residues long. Germline assignment: CDR1 LGHDT and CDR2 YNNKEL (reference sequence). CDR3 region: CASSSSGRNIQYF. CDR3 nucleotide sequence: TGTGCCAGCAGCTCTAGCGGGAGAAACATTCAGTACTTC.

This chain links TRBV4-3 with TRBJ2-1, with 7 bases identical to TRBD2. Trimming removed 4 bases from V and 3 bases from J; junction bases left unmatched: 6. The CDR3 contains 15 residues. The V gene's germline CDR1 is LGHNA and CDR2 YSLEER. This CDR3 reads CASSPAGADYNEQFF. CDR3 DNA sequence: TGCGCCAGCAGCCCTGCGGGAGCGGACTACAATGAGCAGTTCTTC.